The clone carrying this T cell receptor (beta chain) was counted ten times or more. This sample's time point: pre-sensitization, week 0. Documented treatment: therapeutic diphenylcyclopropenone sensitization with weekly scalp DPC. Alopecia patients between 18 and 70 years old and suitable for DPC were used as donors. MiXCR was run by TCRdb on the RACE reads, yielding one entry per CDR3 protein. The table has some 360,000 distinct CDR3 sequences, more than 4.5% seen once; the top ten hold just over 2.5%. Germline CDR1 SQVTM, CDR2 ANQGSEA. The CDR3 is 13 residues long. V dropped 6 bases and J dropped 2; count of bases not matched to a gene: 4. This record belongs to a study of human T cells and chemical hapten exposure.

The V gene is TRBV29-1, the J gene TRBJ2-3; 8 bases agree with TRBD2. The sequence was obtained from a woman aged 45-65 years with alopecia areata. Some clones in this sample may be carry-over from other donors' samples. This specimen was whole blood, taken in connection with sensitization to the hapten diphenylcyclopropenone (DPC). The CDR3 spells CSVDSGTTDTQYF. In DNA, the CDR3 is TGCAGCGTCGATAGCGGGACCACAGATACGCAGTATTTT.